This T cell receptor beta chain was captured by sequencing in a study of blood T cell repertoires in COVID-19 (dated by TCRdb to 2018 to 2020). With regard to the full study: Samples covering the acute and convalescent phases of COVID-19 were provided by collaborators in the United States, Italy and Spain. Samples were obtained from the ongoing ImmuneRACE study (first 160 participants) and from approximately 1,200 subjects provided by 6 global collaborators. The material from the prospective study consisted of cDNA or gDNA derived from T cells, B-cell-depleted T cells, or PBMCs. The repertoires were made available in a free public database intended to serve as a resource for research on the immune response to SARS-CoV-2. Sample metadata almost always included a de-identified subject ID, COVID-19 status, age in years and sex. The dataset comprised deeply sampled blood TCRbeta repertoires from subjects exposed to, actively infected with, or recovered from COVID-19. Where available, HLA class I and class II types were obtained from metadata supplied by the sample provider rather than from assay-based typing.

Collaborating institutions collected whole blood in K2EDTA tubes following their own protocols. For TCRbeta analysis, collaborator samples were shipped as frozen whole blood, as isolated PBMCs, or as DNA extracted from either sample type. CDR1 LNHDA and CDR2 SQIVND are derived from the germline V gene (reference sequence). V lost 3 bases and J lost 1 base; the stretch between them is 9 bases long. The CDR3 measures 14 amino acids from cysteine to phenylalanine. Here the CDR3 DNA is all that survives: 42 bases in frame from base 1. Of note for this clone: Its antigen remains undetermined. No much larger clonotype is one base removed from it; base qualities were not supplied. Other DNA sequences in this specimen translate into the identical CDR3.

Broad study findings and their caveats: How much clinical and demographic metadata was included differed by source and by participant, and the metadata was provided uncurated.

The immunoSEQ Assay, a bias-controlled multiplex PCR, was used to amplify TCRbeta CDR3 regions from genomic DNA. The authors processed their data as follows. Within the assay, amplification of reference gene primers was used to estimate how many nucleated cells each sample contained. To quantify the absolute abundance of each unique TCRbeta CDR3 rearrangement, sequence reads were collapsed and filtered. For each sample, productive Simpson clonality was calculated as the square root of Simpson's diversity index across productive rearrangements. Not all clones reach the TCRdb copy of this immuneACCESS table, which keeps in-frame sequences only. Checked studies attribute under half of the gap to unresolved V genes and leave the rest unexplained. That table is the source of V, J and clone size, and D and trimming were worked out from the DNA. For this sample the table gives hundreds of thousands of clones, of which roughly nine tenths were detected only once. Together, the top ten hold approximately 2.2% of the sample.

The rearranged chain carries TRBV19 and TRBJ1-2; a tentative D call is TRBD1 (6 bases match). This clonotype was obtained from a man aged 18 to 29 with active or convalescent COVID-19. The sequencing input was peripheral blood. At the DNA level, the sequence is TGTGCCAGTAGTATTGGGGGCAGTAACTATGGCTACACCTTC. Translated, it gives CASSIGGSNYGYTF.